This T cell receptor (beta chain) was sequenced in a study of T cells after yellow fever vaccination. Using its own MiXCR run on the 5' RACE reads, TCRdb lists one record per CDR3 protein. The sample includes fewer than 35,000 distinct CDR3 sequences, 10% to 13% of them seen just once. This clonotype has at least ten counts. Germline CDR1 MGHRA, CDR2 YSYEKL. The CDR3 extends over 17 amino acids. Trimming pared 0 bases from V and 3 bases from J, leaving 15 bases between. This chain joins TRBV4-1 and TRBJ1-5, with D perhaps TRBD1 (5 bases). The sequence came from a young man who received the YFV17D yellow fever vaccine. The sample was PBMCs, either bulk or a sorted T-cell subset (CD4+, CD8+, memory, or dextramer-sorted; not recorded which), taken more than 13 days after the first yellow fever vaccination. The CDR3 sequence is CASSQEEWGLPNQPQHF. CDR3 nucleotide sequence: TGCGCCAGCAGCCAAGAGGAATGGGGACTTCCCAATCAGCCCCAGCATTTT.